This TCR beta chain stems from a study of CD4 T cells in relation to SARS-CoV-2 and coronaviruses. Concerning this clone itself: No antigen is known for it.

Before the COVID-19 pandemic, during about 2011-2019, CD4+ T cells were taken from unexposed donors. After approximately 10 days of culture, CD4+ T cells were isolated. Unexposed-donor CD4+ T cells were probed with SARS-CoV-2 S/N and four cold-coronavirus spikes, cells permitting. Each well had 2.1 million or so PBMCs in about 5% human AB serum with IL-2. The CDR3 runs 12 residues. After removal of 4 bases from V and 8 bases from J, the junction contained 2 bases not matched to a gene. The germline gives CDR1 LGHDT, CDR2 YNNKEL (reference sequence). Clones were sequenced by immunoSEQ multiplex PCR, and TCRdb holds only the in-frame ones, with some missing. The sample contains some 30,000 clones, about 78% of which appear only once.

The sequence was collected from a human donor in good health. The source material was CD4+ T cells from PBMCs, cultured in vitro. The rearrangement uses TRBV3-1 (or the pseudogene TRBV3-2) and TRBJ2-1, with 7 bases lining up with TRBD2. For the CDR3, the DNA is TGTGCCAGCAGCCCCCGGGGGGATGAGCAGTTCTTC. It specifies CASSPRGDEQFF.